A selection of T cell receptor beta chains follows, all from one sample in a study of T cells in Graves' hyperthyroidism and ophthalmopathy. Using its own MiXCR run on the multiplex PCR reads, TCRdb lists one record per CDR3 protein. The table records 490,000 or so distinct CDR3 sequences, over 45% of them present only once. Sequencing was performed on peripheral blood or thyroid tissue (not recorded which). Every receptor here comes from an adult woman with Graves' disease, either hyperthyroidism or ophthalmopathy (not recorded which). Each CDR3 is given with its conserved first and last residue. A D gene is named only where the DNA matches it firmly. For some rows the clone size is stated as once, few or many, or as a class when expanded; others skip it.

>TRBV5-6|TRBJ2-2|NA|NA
CASNLLSGAGTGELFF
TGTGCCAGCAATTTACTCTCGGGAGCGGGCACCGGGGAGCTGTTTTTT
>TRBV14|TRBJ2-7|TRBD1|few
CASSPGGAMGEQYF
TGTGCCAGCAGTCCAGGGGGCGCCATGGGAGAGCAGTACTTC
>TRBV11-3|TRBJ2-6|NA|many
CASSLTGENVLTF
TGTGCCAGCAGCTTAACGGGGGAGAACGTCCTGACTTTC
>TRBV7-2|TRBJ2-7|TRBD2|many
CASSFGLASYEQYF
TGTGCCAGCAGCTTTGGACTAGCCTCATACGAGCAGTACTTC
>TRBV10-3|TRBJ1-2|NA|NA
CASSPRGPGSYGYTF
TGTGCCAGCTCACCACGAGGTCCAGGTTCCTATGGCTACACCTTC
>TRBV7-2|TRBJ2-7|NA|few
CASSFRETEQYF
TGTGCCAGCAGCTTTCGGGAGACCGAGCAGTACTTC
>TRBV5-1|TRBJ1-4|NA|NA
CASSWARADEKLFF
TGCGCCAGCAGCTGGGCACGCGCCGATGAAAAACTGTTTTTT
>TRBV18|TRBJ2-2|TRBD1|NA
CASTQGLNTGELFF
TGTGCCAGCACACAGGGGTTAAACACCGGGGAGCTGTTTTTT
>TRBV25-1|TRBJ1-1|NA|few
CASSELWVGTEAFF
TGTGCCAGCAGTGAATTGTGGGTGGGCACTGAAGCTTTCTTT
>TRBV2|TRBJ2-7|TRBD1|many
CASEVDRGLYEQYF
TGTGCCAGCGAGGTGGACAGGGGCCTCTACGAGCAGTACTTC
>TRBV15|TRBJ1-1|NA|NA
CATSRDGGNEAFF
TGTGCCACCAGCAGAGATGGCGGTAATGAAGCTTTCTTT
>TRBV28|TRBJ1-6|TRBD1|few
CASILGTGDSPLHF
TGTGCCAGCATCTTGGGGACAGGGGACTCACCCCTCCACTTT
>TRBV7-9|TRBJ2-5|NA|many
CASSLDRTQETQYF
TGTGCCAGCAGCTTGGACAGAACCCAAGAGACCCAGTACTTC
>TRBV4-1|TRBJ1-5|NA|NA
CASSQDWAGNQPQHF
TGCGCCAGCAGCCAAGATTGGGCAGGGAATCAGCCCCAGCATTTT
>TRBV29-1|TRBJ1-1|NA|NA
CSVVLWYGGSAEAFF
TGCAGCGTTGTATTATGGTATGGCGGGTCGGCTGAAGCTTTCTTT
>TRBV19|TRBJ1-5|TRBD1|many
CASSGQGYQPQHF
TGTGCCAGTAGTGGACAGGGCTATCAGCCCCAGCATTTT
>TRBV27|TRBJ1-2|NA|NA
CASGHPIQGNYGYTF
TGTGCCAGCGGCCATCCCATACAGGGAAACTATGGCTACACCTTC
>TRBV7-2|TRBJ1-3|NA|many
CASSLSLGNTIYF
TGTGCCAGCAGCTTATCTCTCGGAAACACCATATATTTT
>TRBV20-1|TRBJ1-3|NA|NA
CSAGPNSGNTIYF
TGCAGTGCCGGACCGAACTCTGGAAACACCATATATTTT
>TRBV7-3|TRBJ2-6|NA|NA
CASSFGLTF
TGTGCCAGCAGCTTCGGACTGACTTTC
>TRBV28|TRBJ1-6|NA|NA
CASSPRVDSPLHF
TGTGCCAGCAGTCCCAGGGTTGATTCACCCCTCCACTTT
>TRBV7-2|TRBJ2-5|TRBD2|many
CASSVRLAGEETQYF
TGTGCCAGCAGCGTCAGACTAGCGGGAGAAGAGACCCAGTACTTC
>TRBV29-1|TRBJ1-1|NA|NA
CSVENIQAFF
TGCAGCGTTGAGAACATTCAGGCTTTCTTT
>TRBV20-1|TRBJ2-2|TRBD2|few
CSASRSGGGTGELFF
TGCAGTGCCTCTCGATCGGGGGGGGGCACCGGGGAGCTGTTTTTT
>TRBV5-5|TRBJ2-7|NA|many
CASSLLRGWYF
TGTGCCAGCAGCTTGCTCCGGGGGTGGTACTTC
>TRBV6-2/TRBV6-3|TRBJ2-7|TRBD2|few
CASRTSGDNEQYF
TGTGCCAGCAGGACTAGCGGGGACAATGAGCAGTACTTC
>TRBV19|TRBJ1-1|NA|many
CASSIFGANTEAFF
TGTGCCAGTAGTATCTTTGGGGCGAACACTGAAGCTTTCTTT
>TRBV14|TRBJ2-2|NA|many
CASSHSYNTGELFF
TGTGCCAGCAGCCACAGCTACAACACCGGGGAGCTGTTTTTT
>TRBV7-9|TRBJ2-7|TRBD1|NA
CASSQDRGTYEQYF
TGTGCCAGCAGCCAAGACAGGGGGACCTACGAGCAGTACTTC
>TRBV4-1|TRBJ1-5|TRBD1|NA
CASSLAGTGVRQPQHF
TGCGCCAGCAGCCTTGCCGGGACAGGGGTACGGCAGCCCCAGCATTTT
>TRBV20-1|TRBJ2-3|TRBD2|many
CSASPPGGNTDTQYF
TGCAGTGCTAGTCCCCCGGGGGGGAACACAGATACGCAGTATTTT
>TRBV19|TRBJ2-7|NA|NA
CASSIGSGIYEQYF
TGTGCCAGTAGTATAGGTTCCGGGATCTACGAGCAGTACTTC
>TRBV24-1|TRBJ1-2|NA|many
CATSDWSRGYTF
TGTGCCACCAGTGATTGGTCGCGGGGCTACACCTTC
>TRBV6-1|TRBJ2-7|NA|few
CASTQGARQYF
TGTGCTTCGACGCAGGGTGCTCGGCAGTACTTC
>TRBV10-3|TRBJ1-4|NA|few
CAISESAGLFF
TGTGCCATCAGTGAGTCAGCGGGACTGTTTTTT
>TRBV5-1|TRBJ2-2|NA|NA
CASSDQRESTGELFF
TGCGCCAGCAGCGATCAACGGGAGAGCACCGGGGAGCTGTTTTTT
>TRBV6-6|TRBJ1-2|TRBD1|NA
CASSNPGGNGYTF
TGTGCCAGCAGTAACCCAGGGGGCAATGGCTACACCTTC
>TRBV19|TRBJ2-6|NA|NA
CASTPSGRGGSGANVLTF
TGTGCCAGTACCCCCTCGGGCAGGGGGGGATCTGGGGCCAACGTCCTGACTTTC
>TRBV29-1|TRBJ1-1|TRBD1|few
CSVPGQGTHLNTEAFF
TGCAGCGTACCTGGACAGGGGACGCACTTGAACACTGAAGCTTTCTTT
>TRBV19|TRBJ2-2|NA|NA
CASSIGIANTGELFF
TGTGCCAGTAGTATCGGAATAGCGAACACCGGGGAGCTGTTTTTT
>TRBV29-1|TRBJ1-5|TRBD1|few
CSVVRGRSQPQHF
TGCAGCGTTGTGAGGGGGCGAAGTCAGCCTCAGCATTTT
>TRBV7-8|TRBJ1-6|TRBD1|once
CASSSGQGGIPSPLHF
TGTGCCAGCAGCTCGGGACAGGGTGGTATTCCGTCACCCCTCCACTTT
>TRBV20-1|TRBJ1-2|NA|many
CSPRKAVVNYGYTF
TGCAGTCCTCGAAAGGCAGTTGTTAACTATGGCTACACCTTC
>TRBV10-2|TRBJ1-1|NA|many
CASSSFVGGTEAFF
TGCGCCAGCAGCTCCTTTGTGGGGGGCACTGAAGCTTTCTTT
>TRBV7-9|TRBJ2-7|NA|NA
CASISQKNPSEQYF
TGTGCCAGCATATCGCAGAAAAATCCCTCCGAGCAGTACTTC
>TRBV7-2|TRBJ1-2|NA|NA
CASSLSLRAGNTF
TGTGCCAGCAGCTTATCCCTAAGGGCTGGAAACACCTTC
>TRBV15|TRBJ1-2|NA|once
CATSREGRPGYTF
TGTGCCACCAGCCGAGAGGGGAGGCCTGGCTACACCTTC
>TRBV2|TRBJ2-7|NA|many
CASRELEHEQYF
TGTGCCAGCAGGGAACTAGAACACGAGCAGTACTTC
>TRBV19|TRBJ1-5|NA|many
CASRDRFQPQHF
TGTGCCAGTAGGGACAGATTCCAGCCCCAGCATTTT
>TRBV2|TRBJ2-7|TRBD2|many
CASCEVRGGEQYF
TGTGCCAGCTGTGAGGTGAGGGGAGGGGAGCAGTACTTC
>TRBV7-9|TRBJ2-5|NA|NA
CASSASGEMQTQYF
TGTGCCAGCAGCGCATCAGGGGAAATGCAGACCCAGTACTTC